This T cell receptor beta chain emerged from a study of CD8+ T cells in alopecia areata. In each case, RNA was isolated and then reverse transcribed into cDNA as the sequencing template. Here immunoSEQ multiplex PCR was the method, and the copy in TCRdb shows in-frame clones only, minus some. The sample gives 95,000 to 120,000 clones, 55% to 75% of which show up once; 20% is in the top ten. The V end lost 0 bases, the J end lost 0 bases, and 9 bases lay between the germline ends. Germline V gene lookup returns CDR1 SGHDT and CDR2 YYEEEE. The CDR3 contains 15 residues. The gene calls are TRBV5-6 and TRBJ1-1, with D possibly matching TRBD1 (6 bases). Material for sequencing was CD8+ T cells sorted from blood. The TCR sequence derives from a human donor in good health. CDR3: CASSLGDNMNTEAFF. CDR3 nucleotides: TGTGCCAGCAGCTTGGGGGACAACATGAACACTGAAGCTTTCTTT.